This entry lists 15 T cell receptor beta chains sequenced from one sample in a study of T-cell reconstitution after alpha-beta-depleted transplantation in children. Construction of the TCRbeta library involved unique molecular identifiers. TCRdb fed the PCR reads into MiXCR, producing one record per CDR3 protein. The sample includes 200,000 to 300,000 distinct CDR3 sequences, over 20% seen only once; the top ten take roughly 2.5%. The sequencing used PBMCs, collected before TCRalphabeta/CD19-depleted stem cell transplant. The source is a girl aged 2-9 years with Fanconi anemia, due to receive a stem cell transplant.

This clonotype has only a few counts. The V and J genes are TRBV24-1 and TRBJ1-3; D uncertain. With 3 bases removed from V and 3 bases from J, the gap between germline ends came to 11 bases. This CDR3 has 15 residues. Per the germline V gene, CDR1 is KGHDR and CDR2 is SFDVKD. DNA for the CDR3: TGTGCCACCAGTGATGTGTCTCGGGGTGGAAACACCATATATTTT. Protein: CATSDVSRGGNTIYF.

This clonotype was observed many times. As DNA, the CDR3 is TGCAGTGCTAGAGATCCACTTCGGACAGGGACCTACGAGCAGTACTTC. Translated: CSARDPLRTGTYEQYF. V gene TRBV20-1 combines with J gene TRBJ2-7, with 8 bases matching TRBD1. The CDR3 is 16 amino acids. Trimming cost V 0 bases and J 2 bases; bases outside gene matches: 9. Germline-derived CDR1 and CDR2 are DFQATT and SNEGSKA (reference sequence).

This clonotype was observed a handful of times. This sequence joins TRBV21-1 and TRBJ1-5; TRBD1 is the table's D call, not checked against the DNA. TRBV21-1 is annotated as a pseudogene. The CDR3 loop spans 17 amino acids. This CDR3 is CASRLLTGGSVNQPQHF. CDR3 DNA: TGTGCCAGCAGACTCCTGACAGGGGGGTCAGTCAATCAGCCCCAGCATTTT.

This clonotype came up many times. The genes are TRBV12-3 or TRBV12-4 and TRBJ2-7; possible D gene TRBD2, 5 bases. The CDR3 is 12 amino acids. Trimming left V 8 bases short and J 4 bases short, with 12 bases between. The CDR3 DNA reads as TGTGCCAGCGGAGGCAGACTTTACGAGCAGTACTTC. Protein: CASGGRLYEQYF.

CDR3 DNA sequence: TGTGCCAGCAGCCAAGTCTTGAGCGAACCGGGACTAGCGGCCTACAATGAGCAGTTCTTC. It yields the protein CASSQVLSEPGLAAYNEQFF. The chain has TRBV14 and TRBJ2-1; TRBD2 matches 11 bases. The CDR3 contains 20 residues. V was pared by 1 base and J by 2 bases, with 13 bases of the junction left unmatched. The germline V gene has CDR1 SGHDN and CDR2 FVKESK.

The J gene is TRBJ2-1, the V gene TRBV28; D remains ambiguous. The CDR3 is made up of 14 amino acids. Germline lookup yields CDR1 MDHEN and CDR2 SYDVKM. The V end lost 6 bases, the J end lost 8 bases, and 17 bases lay between the germline ends. CDR3 DNA sequence: TGTGCCAGCAGCAGGCGAAATTTTTTGGATGAGCAGTTCTTC. It specifies CASSRRNFLDEQFF.

This clonotype was observed a handful of times. The V gene is TRBV20-1, the J gene TRBJ2-1; D call uncertain. The CDR3 sequence is 13 residues long. The V end lost 1 base, the J end lost 6 bases, and 10 bases lay between the germline ends. Germline CDR1 reads DFQATT; CDR2 reads SNEGSKA (reference sequence). Here the CDR3 DNA reads TGCAGTGCTAGAGTCGGTAGCTCCAATGAGCAGTTCTTC. Amino acid sequence: CSARVGSSNEQFF.

This clonotype was seen at least ten times. The chain carries TRBV29-1 and TRBJ1-2; D gene ambiguous. V shed 3 bases and J shed 0 bases, with 5 bases lying between them. The CDR3 is 12 amino acids. Germline V gene data show CDR1 as SQVTM and CDR2 as ANQGSEA. The CDR3, as DNA: TGCAGCGTTGAGAACGCTAACTATGGCTACACCTTC. Residues: CSVENANYGYTF.

This sequence joins TRBV20-1 and TRBJ1-6, with 8 bases matching TRBD1. This CDR3 spans 13 amino acids. Germline loops: CDR1 DFQATT, CDR2 SNEGSKA (reference sequence). The ends lost 4 bases at V and 8 bases at J; junction bases unmatched: 4. CDR3 sequence (DNA): TGCAGTGCTACAGGACAGGGCGATTCACCCCTCCACTTT. It specifies CSATGQGDSPLHF.

At least ten counts were recorded for this clonotype. The rearrangement links TRBV12-3 or TRBV12-4 to TRBJ2-5, with 11 bases lining up with TRBD2. Unmatched junction bases numbered 9, after V lost 5 bases and J lost 7 bases. CDR3 length: 15 residues. Here the CDR3 reads CASSPNNLAGGTQYF. Here the CDR3 DNA reads TGTGCCAGCAGTCCGAACAATCTAGCGGGGGGGACCCAGTACTTC.

Ten or more counts support this clonotype. V usage is TRBV12-3 or TRBV12-4 and J usage is TRBJ2-1; D is perhaps TRBD2 (6 bases). The CDR3 covers 14 residues. V was trimmed by 5 bases and J by 7 bases, leaving 15 bases between them. CDR3 region: CASSATRVGNEQFF. CDR3 nucleotides: TGTGCCAGCAGTGCGACTAGGGTGGGAAATGAGCAGTTCTTC.

This clonotype was detected a few times. The chain uses TRBV29-1 and TRBJ2-1; 8 bases fit TRBD1. V was clipped by 5 bases and J by 0 bases; unmatched bases: 9. In germline, CDR1 is SQVTM, CDR2 ANQGSEA. This CDR3 spans 16 amino acids. The CDR3 region has the DNA TGCAGCGTTTTTTTAACAGGGGGAAACTCCTACAATGAGCAGTTCTTC. Translating gives CSVFLTGGNSYNEQFF.

This clonotype was seen at least ten times. The chain has TRBV20-1 and TRBJ2-3; 7 bases map to TRBD2. Germline CDR1 reads DFQATT; CDR2 reads SNEGSKA (reference sequence). CDR3 length: 13 residues. The V gene end was trimmed by 5 bases and the J gene end by 1 base; junction bases not matched to a gene: 3. CDR3 sequence reads: CSAPLAGTDTQYF. The CDR3 region has the DNA TGCAGTGCTCCGCTAGCGGGCACAGATACGCAGTATTTT.

Ten or more counts support this clonotype. The chain carries TRBV5-1 and TRBJ2-3, with D maybe TRBD2 (6 bases). The CDR3 has 13 amino acids. CDR1 and CDR2 (germline): SGHRS, YFSETQ. Trimming shortened V by 8 bases and J by 4 bases, and 14 bases separated the two germline ends. Written as DNA, the CDR3 is TGCGCCAGTTGGGGAACTAGCCCAGATACGCAGTATTTT. Amino acid sequence: CASWGTSPDTQYF. Looking up the rest from reference TRBV5-1 and TRBJ2-3 gives the full variable domain: KAGVTQTPRYLIKTRGQQVTLSCSPISGHRSVSWYQQTPGQGLQFLFEYFSETQRNKGNFPGRFSGRQFSNSRSEMNVSTLELGDSALYLCASWGTSPDTQYFGPGTRLTVL.

The table lists this clonotype with a few counts. The chain recombines TRBV29-1 with TRBJ2-6; D unclear. Germline assignment: CDR1 SQVTM and CDR2 ANQGSEA. The CDR3 is 14 amino acids. Trimming left V 7 bases short and J 0 bases short, with 10 bases between. DNA for the CDR3: TGCAGCGCACCTCTTCCCTCTGGGGCCAACGTCCTGACTTTC. It yields the protein CSAPLPSGANVLTF.